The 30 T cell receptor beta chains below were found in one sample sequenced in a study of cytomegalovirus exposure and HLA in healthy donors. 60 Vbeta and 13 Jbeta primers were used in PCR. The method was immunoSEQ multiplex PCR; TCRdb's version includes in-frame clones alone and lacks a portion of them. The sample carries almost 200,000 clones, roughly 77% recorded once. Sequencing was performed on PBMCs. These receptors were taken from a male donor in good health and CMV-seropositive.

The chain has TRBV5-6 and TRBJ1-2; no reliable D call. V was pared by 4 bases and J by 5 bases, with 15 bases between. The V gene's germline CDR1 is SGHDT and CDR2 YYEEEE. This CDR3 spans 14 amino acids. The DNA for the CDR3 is TGTGCCAGCAGCCCCGTGGGTACCGGGTATGGCTACACCTTC. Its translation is CASSPVGTGYGYTF. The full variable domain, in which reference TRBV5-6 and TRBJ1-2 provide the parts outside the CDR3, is DAGVTQSPTHLIKTRGQQVTLRCSPKSGHDTVSWYQQALGQGPQFIFQYYEEEERQRGNFPDRFSGHQFPNYSSELNVNALLLGDSALYLCASSPVGTGYGYTFGSGTRLTVV.

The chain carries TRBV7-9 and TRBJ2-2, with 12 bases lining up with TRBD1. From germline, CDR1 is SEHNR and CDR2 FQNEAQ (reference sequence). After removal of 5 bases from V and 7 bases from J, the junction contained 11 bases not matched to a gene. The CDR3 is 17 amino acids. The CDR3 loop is CASSGRGTGGRGGELFF. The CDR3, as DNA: TGTGCCAGCAGCGGACGTGGGACAGGGGGCCGTGGCGGGGAGCTGTTTTTT. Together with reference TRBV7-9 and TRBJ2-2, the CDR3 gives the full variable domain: DTGVSQNPRHKITKRGQNVTFRCDPISEHNRLYWYRQTLGQGPEFLTYFQNEAQLEKSRLLSDRFSAERPKGSFSTLEIQRTEQGDSAMYLCASSGRGTGGRGGELFFGEGSRLTVL.

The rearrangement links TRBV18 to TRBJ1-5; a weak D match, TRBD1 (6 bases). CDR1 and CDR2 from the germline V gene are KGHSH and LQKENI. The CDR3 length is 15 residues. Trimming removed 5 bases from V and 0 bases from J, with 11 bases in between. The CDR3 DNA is TGTGCCAGCTCAATGGGACAAGCTAGCAATCAGCCCCAGCATTTT. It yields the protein CASSMGQASNQPQHF.

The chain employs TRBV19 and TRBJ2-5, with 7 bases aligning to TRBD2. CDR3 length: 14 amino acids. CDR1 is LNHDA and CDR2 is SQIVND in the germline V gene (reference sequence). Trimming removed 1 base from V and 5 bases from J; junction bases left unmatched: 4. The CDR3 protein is CASSIVGGSETQYF. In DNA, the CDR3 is TGTGCCAGTAGTATAGTGGGAGGGTCGGAGACCCAGTACTTC.

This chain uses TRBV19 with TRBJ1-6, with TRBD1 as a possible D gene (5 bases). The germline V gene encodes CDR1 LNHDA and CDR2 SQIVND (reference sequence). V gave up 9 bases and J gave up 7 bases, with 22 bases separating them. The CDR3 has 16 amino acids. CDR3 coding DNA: TGTGCCAGCCAACGTAGGCAGGGCCCAGGGAATTCACCCCTCCACTTT. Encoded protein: CASQRRQGPGNSPLHF. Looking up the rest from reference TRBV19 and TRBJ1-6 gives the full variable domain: DGGITQSPKYLFRKEGQNVTLSCEQNLNHDAMYWYRQDPGQGLRLIYYSQIVNDFQKGDIAEGYSVSREKKESFPLTVTSAQKNPTAFYLCASQRRQGPGNSPLHFGNGTRLTVT.

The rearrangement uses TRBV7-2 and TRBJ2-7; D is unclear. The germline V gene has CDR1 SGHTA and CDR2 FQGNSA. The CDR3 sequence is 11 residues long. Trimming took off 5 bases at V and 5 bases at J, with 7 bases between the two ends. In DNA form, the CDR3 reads TGTGCCAGCAGCCGTGGCCACGAGCAGTACTTC. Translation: CASSRGHEQYF.

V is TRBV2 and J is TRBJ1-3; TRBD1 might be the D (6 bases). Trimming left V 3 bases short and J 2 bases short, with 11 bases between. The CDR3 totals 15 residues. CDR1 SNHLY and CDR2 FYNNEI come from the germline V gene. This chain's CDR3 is CASSDQGHAGNTIYF. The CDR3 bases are TGTGCCAGCAGTGACCAGGGGCACGCTGGAAACACCATATATTTT.

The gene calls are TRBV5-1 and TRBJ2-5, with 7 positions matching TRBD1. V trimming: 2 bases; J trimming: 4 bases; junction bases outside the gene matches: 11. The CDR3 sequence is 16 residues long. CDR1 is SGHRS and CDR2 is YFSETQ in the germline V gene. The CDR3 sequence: CASSLNRGEVSETQYF. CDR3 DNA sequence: TGCGCCAGCAGCTTAAACAGGGGAGAGGTTTCAGAGACCCAGTACTTC.

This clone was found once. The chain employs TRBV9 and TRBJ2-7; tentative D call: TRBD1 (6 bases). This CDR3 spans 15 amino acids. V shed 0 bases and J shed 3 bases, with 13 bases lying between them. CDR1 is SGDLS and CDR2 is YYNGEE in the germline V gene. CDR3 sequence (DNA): TGTGCCAGCAGCGTAGGGTGGGCAGGGGTCTACGAGCAGTACTTC. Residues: CASSVGWAGVYEQYF.

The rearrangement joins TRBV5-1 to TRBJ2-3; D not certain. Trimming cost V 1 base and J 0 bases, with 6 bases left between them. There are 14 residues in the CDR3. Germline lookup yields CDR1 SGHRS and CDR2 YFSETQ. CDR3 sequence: CASSLTVSTDTQYF. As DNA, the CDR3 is TGCGCCAGCAGCTTGACAGTTAGCACAGATACGCAGTATTTT. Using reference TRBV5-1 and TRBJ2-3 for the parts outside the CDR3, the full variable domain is KAGVTQTPRYLIKTRGQQVTLSCSPISGHRSVSWYQQTPGQGLQFLFEYFSETQRNKGNFPGRFSGRQFSNSRSEMNVSTLELGDSALYLCASSLTVSTDTQYFGPGTRLTVL.

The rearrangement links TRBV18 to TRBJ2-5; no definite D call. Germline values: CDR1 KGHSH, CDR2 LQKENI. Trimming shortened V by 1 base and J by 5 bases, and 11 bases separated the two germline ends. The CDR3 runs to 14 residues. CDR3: CASSPRRGGETQYF. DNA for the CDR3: TGTGCCAGCTCACCACGTCGCGGCGGCGAGACCCAGTACTTC.

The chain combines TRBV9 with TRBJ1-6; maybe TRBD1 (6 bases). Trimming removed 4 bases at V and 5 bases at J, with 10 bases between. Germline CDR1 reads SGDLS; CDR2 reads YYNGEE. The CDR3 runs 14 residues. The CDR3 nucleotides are TGTGCCAGCAGCTCGGACAGCGATAATTCACCCCTCCACTTT. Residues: CASSSDSDNSPLHF. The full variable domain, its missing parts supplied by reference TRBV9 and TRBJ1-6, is DSGVTQTPKHLITATGQRVTLRCSPRSGDLSVYWYQQSLDQGLQFLIQYYNGEERAKGNILERFSAQQFPDLHSELNLSSLELGDSALYFCASSSDSDNSPLHFGNGTRLTVT.

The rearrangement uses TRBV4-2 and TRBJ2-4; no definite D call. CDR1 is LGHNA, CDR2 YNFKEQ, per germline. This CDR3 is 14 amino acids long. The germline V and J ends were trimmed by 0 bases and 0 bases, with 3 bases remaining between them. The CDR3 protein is CASSQDIAKNIQYF. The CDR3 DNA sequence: TGTGCCAGCAGCCAAGACATAGCCAAAAACATTCAGTACTTC.

CDR3 sequence reads: CASRLLALATVGVEQYF. In nucleotides, the CDR3 is TGTGCAAGTCGCTTACTCGCACTAGCTACGGTCGGGGTCGAGCAGTACTTC. The rearrangement uses TRBV12-2 and TRBJ2-7; the table assigns TRBD2, which was not confirmed against the DNA. TRBV12-2 is noted as a pseudogene. The CDR3 extends over 17 amino acids.

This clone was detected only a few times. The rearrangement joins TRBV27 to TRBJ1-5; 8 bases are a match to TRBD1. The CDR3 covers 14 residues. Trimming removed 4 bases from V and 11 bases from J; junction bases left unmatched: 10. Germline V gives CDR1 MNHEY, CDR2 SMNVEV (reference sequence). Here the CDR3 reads CASSSTGEGQAQHF. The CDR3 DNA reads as TGTGCCAGCAGTTCGACAGGGGAAGGGCAGGCCCAGCATTTT.

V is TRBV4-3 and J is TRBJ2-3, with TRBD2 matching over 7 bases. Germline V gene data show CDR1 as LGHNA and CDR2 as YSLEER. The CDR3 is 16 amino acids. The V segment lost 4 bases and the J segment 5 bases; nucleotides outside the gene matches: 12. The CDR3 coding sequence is TGCGCCAGCAGCCGGCGGGGGACCCAGGGCTTAGATACGCAGTATTTT. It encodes CASSRRGTQGLDTQYF.

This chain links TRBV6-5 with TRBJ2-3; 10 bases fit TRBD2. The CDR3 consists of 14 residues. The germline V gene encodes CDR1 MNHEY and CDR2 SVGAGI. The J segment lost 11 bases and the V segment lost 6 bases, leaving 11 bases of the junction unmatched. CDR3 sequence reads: CASSPGLALGRQYF. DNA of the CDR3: TGTGCCAGCAGCCCGGGACTAGCGCTAGGGAGGCAGTATTTT.

CDR3: CSVGRGNYGYTF. The CDR3, as DNA: TGCAGCGTGGGACGGGGGAACTATGGCTACACCTTC. This rearrangement joins TRBV29-1 to TRBJ1-2; weak D call: TRBD1 (5 bases). Per the germline V gene, CDR1 is SQVTM and CDR2 is ANQGSEA. Trimming shortened V by 6 bases and J by 2 bases, and 10 bases separated the two germline ends. This CDR3 region has 12 residues. Combining the CDR3 with reference TRBV29-1 and TRBJ1-2 gives the whole variable domain SAVISQKPSRDICQRGTSLTIQCQVDSQVTMMFWYRQQPGQSLTLIATANQGSEATYESGFVIDKFPISRPNLTFSTLTVSNMSPEDSSIYLCSVGRGNYGYTFGSGTRLTVV.

Here the CDR3 reads CASSLSWRVGYTGELFF. In nucleotides, the CDR3 is TGTGCCAGCAGTTTATCCTGGCGGGTGGGGTACACCGGGGAGCTGTTTTTT. The V gene is TRBV28, the J gene TRBJ2-2; possibly TRBD2 for D (5 bases). The CDR3 has 17 residues. Germline CDR1 is MDHEN and CDR2 is SYDVKM. V was clipped by 1 base and J by 3 bases, with 15 bases between them.

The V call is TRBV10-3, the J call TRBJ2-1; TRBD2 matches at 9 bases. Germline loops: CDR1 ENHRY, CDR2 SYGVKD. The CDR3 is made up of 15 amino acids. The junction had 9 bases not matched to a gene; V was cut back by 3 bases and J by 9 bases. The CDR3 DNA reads TGTGCCATCAGTGAATCCCTAGGCGGGAGGGGTGAGCAGTTCTTC. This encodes CAISESLGGRGEQFF.

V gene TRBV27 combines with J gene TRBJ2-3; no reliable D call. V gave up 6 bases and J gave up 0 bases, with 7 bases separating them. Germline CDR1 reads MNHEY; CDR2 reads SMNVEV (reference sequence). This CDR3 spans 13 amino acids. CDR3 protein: CASSLSSTDTQYF. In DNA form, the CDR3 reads TGTGCCAGCAGCCTCTCTAGCACAGATACGCAGTATTTT.

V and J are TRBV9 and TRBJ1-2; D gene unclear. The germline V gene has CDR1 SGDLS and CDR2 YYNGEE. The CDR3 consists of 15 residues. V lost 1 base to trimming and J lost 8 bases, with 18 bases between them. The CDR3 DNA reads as TGTGCCAGCAGCGTACCATCTTCCCGAGCCTGGGGCTACACCTTC. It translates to CASSVPSSRAWGYTF.

CDR3 amino acids: CASSGGVGNSPLHF. The CDR3 DNA sequence: TGTGCCAGTAGTGGGGGGGTTGGAAATTCACCCCTCCACTTT. The genes are TRBV19 and TRBJ1-6; D might be TRBD1 (5 bases). CDR1 is LNHDA and CDR2 is SQIVND in the germline V gene (reference sequence). The germline V and J ends were trimmed by 5 bases and 7 bases, with 12 bases remaining between them. CDR3 length equals 14 residues.

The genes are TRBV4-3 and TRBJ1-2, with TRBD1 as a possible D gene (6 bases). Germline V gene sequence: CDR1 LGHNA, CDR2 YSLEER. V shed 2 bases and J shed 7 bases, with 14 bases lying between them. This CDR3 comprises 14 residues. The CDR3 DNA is TGCGCCAGCAGCCAACAGGCCCGAGGGGGTGGCTACACCTTC. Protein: CASSQQARGGGYTF.

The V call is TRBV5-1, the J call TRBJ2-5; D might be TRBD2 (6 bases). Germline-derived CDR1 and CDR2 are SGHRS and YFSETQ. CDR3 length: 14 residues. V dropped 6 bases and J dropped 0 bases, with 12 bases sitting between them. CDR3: CASKNSGNQETQYF. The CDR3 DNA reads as TGCGCCAGCAAAAATAGCGGAAACCAAGAGACCCAGTACTTC.

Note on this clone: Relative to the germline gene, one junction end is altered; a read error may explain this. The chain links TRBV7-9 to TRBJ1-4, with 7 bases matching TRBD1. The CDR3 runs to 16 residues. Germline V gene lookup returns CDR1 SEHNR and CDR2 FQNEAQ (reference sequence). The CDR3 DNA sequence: TGTTCCAGCAGCCACGCATGGGACAGCCTTAATGAAAAACTGTTTTTT. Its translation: CSSSHAWDSLNEKLFF. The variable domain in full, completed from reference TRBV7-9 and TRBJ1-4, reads DTGVSQNPRHKITKRGQNVTFRCDPISEHNRLYWYRQTLGQGPEFLTYFQNEAQLEKSRLLSDRFSAERPKGSFSTLEIQRTEQGDSAMYLCSSSHAWDSLNEKLFFGSGTQLSVL.

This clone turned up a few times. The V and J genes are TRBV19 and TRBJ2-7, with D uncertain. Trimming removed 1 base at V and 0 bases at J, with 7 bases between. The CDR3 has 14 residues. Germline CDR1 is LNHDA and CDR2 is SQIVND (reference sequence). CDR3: CASSIGPSSYEQYF. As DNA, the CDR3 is TGTGCCAGTAGTATAGGCCCGAGCTCCTACGAGCAGTACTTC. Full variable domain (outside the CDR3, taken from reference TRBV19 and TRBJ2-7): DGGITQSPKYLFRKEGQNVTLSCEQNLNHDAMYWYRQDPGQGLRLIYYSQIVNDFQKGDIAEGYSVSREKKESFPLTVTSAQKNPTAFYLCASSIGPSSYEQYFGPGTRLTVT.

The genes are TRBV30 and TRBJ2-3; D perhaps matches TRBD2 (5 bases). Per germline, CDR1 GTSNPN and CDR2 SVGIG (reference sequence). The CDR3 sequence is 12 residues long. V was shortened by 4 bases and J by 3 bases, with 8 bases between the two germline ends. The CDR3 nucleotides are TGTGCCTGGACCGAGGGTACAGATACGCAGTATTTT. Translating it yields CAWTEGTDTQYF.

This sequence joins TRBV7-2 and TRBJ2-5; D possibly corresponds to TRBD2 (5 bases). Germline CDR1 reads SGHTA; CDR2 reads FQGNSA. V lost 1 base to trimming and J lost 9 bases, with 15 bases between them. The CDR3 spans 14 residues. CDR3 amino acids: CASSLGEGISAQYF. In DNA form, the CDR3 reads TGTGCCAGCAGCTTAGGCGAGGGAATATCTGCCCAGTACTTC.

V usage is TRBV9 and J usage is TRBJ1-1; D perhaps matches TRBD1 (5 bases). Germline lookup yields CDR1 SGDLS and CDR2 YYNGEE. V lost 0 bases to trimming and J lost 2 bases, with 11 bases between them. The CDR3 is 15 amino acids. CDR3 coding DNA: TGTGCCAGCAGCGTAGGCGGGACCGTCAACACTGAAGCTTTCTTT. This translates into CASSVGGTVNTEAFF.